The 20 T cell receptor beta chains given below trace back to one sample, sequenced in a study of CD8+CD57+ T cells in acquired aplastic anemia. Sequenced patients had shown CD8+CD57+ cell expansion by flow cytometry. CDR3 and TCR beta VDJ profiling relied on a genomic DNA template. MiXCR, run by TCRdb on the reads, gives a single entry per CDR3 protein. Here the sample spans fewer than 200,000 distinct CDR3 sequences, less than 50% being singletons. Input material: sorted CD4+, CD8+, or CD8+CD57+ T cells (not recorded which) from PBMCs. Receptors were obtained from a human donor with aplastic anemia.

A few counts support this clonotype. The CDR3 sequence: CARSSGGSDTQYF. Written as DNA, the CDR3 is TGTGCCCGATCTAGCGGGGGTTCGGATACGCAGTATTTT. The chain employs TRBV30 and TRBJ2-3; 10 bases match TRBD2. The junction had 8 bases not matched to a gene; V was cut back by 8 bases and J by 6 bases. Germline V lookup: CDR1 GTSNPN, CDR2 SVGIG (reference sequence). The CDR3 extends over 13 amino acids.

This clonotype showed up many times. The chain is built from TRBV29-1 and TRBJ2-1; D is undetermined. V gave up 6 bases and J gave up 9 bases, with 15 bases separating them. The CDR3 has 12 residues. The germline gives CDR1 SQVTM, CDR2 ANQGSEA. CDR3 sequence (DNA): TGCAGCGTCAGCTTGAAGGTCGGTGAGCAGTTCTTC. Protein sequence: CSVSLKVGEQFF.

V usage is TRBV7-3 and J usage is TRBJ2-5; 7 positions match TRBD1. Trimming at V came to 2 bases and at J to 2 bases, leaving 5 bases not matched to a gene. This CDR3 comprises 15 residues. In germline, CDR1 is SGHTA, CDR2 FQGTGA. The CDR3 DNA sequence: TGTGCCAGCAGCTTAGTCGGGACAGCGCAAGAGACCCAGTACTTC. It specifies CASSLVGTAQETQYF.

This clonotype was counted at least ten times. The chain joins TRBV12-3 or TRBV12-4 to TRBJ1-1; 12 bases are shared with TRBD1. CDR3 length: 15 amino acids. V gave up 5 bases and J gave up 3 bases; unmatched junction bases: 4. The CDR3 DNA is TGTGCCAGCAGTAAGGGGACAGGGGGCTACACTGAAGCTTTCTTT. Protein: CASSKGTGGYTEAFF.

This clonotype was counted ten times or more. The rearrangement links TRBV10-3 to TRBJ1-1, with D uncertain. V gave up 11 bases and J gave up 1 base, with 8 bases separating them. Germline V gene sequence: CDR1 ENHRY, CDR2 SYGVKD. The CDR3 length is 11 residues. This CDR3 is CAARQNTEAFF. The CDR3 DNA sequence: TGTGCCGCCCGACAGAACACTGAAGCTTTCTTT.

The chain joins TRBV20-1 to TRBJ2-7; D is tentatively TRBD1 or TRBD2 (5 bases each). The CDR3 length is 12 residues. Trimming pared 5 bases from V and 1 base from J, leaving 9 bases between. Per the germline V gene, CDR1 is DFQATT and CDR2 is SNEGSKA (reference sequence). The CDR3 nucleotides read TGCAGTGCTGAGGGGAAGTCCTACGAGCAGTACTTC. It yields the protein CSAEGKSYEQYF.

The rearrangement joins TRBV2 to TRBJ1-1; D gene unclear. Trimming cost V 1 base and J 0 bases, with 6 bases left between them. CDR1 is SNHLY, CDR2 FYNNEI, per germline. CDR3 length: 14 residues. CDR3 region: CASSEGRLNTEAFF. CDR3 bases: TGTGCCAGCAGTGAAGGCAGACTGAACACTGAAGCTTTCTTT.

The chain uses TRBV28 and TRBJ1-2; D is unresolved. Trimming took off 1 base at V and 2 bases at J, with 5 bases between the two ends. The CDR3 extends over 13 amino acids. Germline V CDR1 and CDR2: MDHEN, SYDVKM. The CDR3 loop is CASSLSPNYGYTF. The CDR3 DNA reads as TGTGCCAGCAGTTTATCACCAAACTATGGCTACACCTTC.

DNA of the CDR3: TGTGCCAGTAGTGTCGAACAGGGACTTGGAACTGAAGCTTTCTTT. This encodes CASSVEQGLGTEAFF. The V gene is TRBV19, the J gene TRBJ1-1; D might be TRBD1 (6 bases). V lost 5 bases and J 5 bases, leaving 18 bases between the germline ends. CDR1 and CDR2 (germline): LNHDA, SQIVND (reference sequence). The CDR3 is 15 residues long. The complete variable domain, with remaining parts taken from reference TRBV19 and TRBJ1-1, reads DGGITQSPKYLFRKEGQNVTLSCEQNLNHDAMYWYRQDPGQGLRLIYYSQIVNDFQKGDIAEGYSVSREKKESFPLTVTSAQKNPTAFYLCASSVEQGLGTEAFFGQGTRLTVV.

This sequence joins TRBV19 and TRBJ1-2, with TRBD1 matching 7 bases. J lost 5 bases, V lost 9 bases, and 9 bases had no gene match. Per the germline V gene, CDR1 is LNHDA and CDR2 is SQIVND (reference sequence). The CDR3 length is 13 residues. CDR3 sequence (DNA): TGTGCCAGCGAAGACAGGGAGCTATATGGCTACACCTTC. It translates to CASEDRELYGYTF.

J is TRBJ2-2 and V is TRBV27; 12 bases are a match to TRBD2. Germline V gene sequence: CDR1 MNHEY, CDR2 SMNVEV (reference sequence). Trimming took 6 bases from V and 9 from J; bases not matched to a gene: 8. The CDR3 consists of 15 residues. The CDR3 DNA follows: TGTGCCAGCAGACCACTAGCGGGGGGTAATTGGGAGCTGTTTTTT. Its translation is CASRPLAGGNWELFF.

This clonotype was picked up many times. The chain couples TRBV20-1 to TRBJ2-1; tentative D call: TRBD1 (6 bases). Germline lookup yields CDR1 DFQATT and CDR2 SNEGSKA (reference sequence). V was shortened by 7 bases and J by 0 bases, with 10 bases between the two germline ends. The CDR3 loop spans 13 amino acids. In DNA, the CDR3 is TGCAGTGTAGACAGGAGCTCCTACAATGAGCAGTTCTTC. Protein product: CSVDRSSYNEQFF.

This clonotype was seen ten or more times. DNA for the CDR3: TGCGCCAGCAGCCCAGGGGGCGCAACTAATGAAAAACTGTTTTTT. It encodes CASSPGGATNEKLFF. V usage is TRBV5-1 and J usage is TRBJ1-4; 8 positions match TRBD1. Per the germline V gene, CDR1 is SGHRS and CDR2 is YFSETQ. The CDR3 consists of 15 residues. Trimming removed 4 bases from V and 0 bases from J; junction bases left unmatched: 2.

The sample holds one count of this clonotype. This chain joins TRBV28 and TRBJ1-6; D is possibly TRBD1 (6 bases). The CDR3 contains 15 residues. V was cut by 10 bases and J by 7 bases, with 20 bases left in between. Germline values: CDR1 MDHEN, CDR2 SYDVKM. CDR3 sequence: CATTPRTGFNSPLHF. CDR3 nucleotide sequence: TGTGCCACGACCCCACGAACAGGGTTCAATTCACCCCTCCACTTT.

This clonotype was seen a few times. The chain links TRBV3-1 to TRBJ1-3; D gene uncertain. Trimming removed 3 bases at V and 0 bases at J, with 9 bases between. The CDR3 sequence is 15 residues long. The germline V gene has CDR1 LGHDT and CDR2 YNNKEL (reference sequence). The CDR3 protein is CASSHPKASGNTIYF. CDR3 nucleotides: TGTGCCAGCAGCCATCCGAAAGCCTCTGGAAACACCATATATTTT.

V gene TRBV20-1 combines with J gene TRBJ2-1, with 7 nucleotides matching TRBD2. CDR1 is DFQATT and CDR2 is SNEGSKA in the germline V gene (reference sequence). The V gene end was trimmed by 3 bases and the J gene end by 0 bases; junction bases not matched to a gene: 5. This CDR3 contains 15 residues. The CDR3 is CSASSGESSYNEQFF. The CDR3 DNA reads as TGCAGTGCTAGCAGCGGGGAAAGCTCCTACAATGAGCAGTTCTTC.

Ten or more counts support this clonotype. The V call is TRBV19, the J call TRBJ1-1; D gene unclear. The germline gives CDR1 LNHDA, CDR2 SQIVND (reference sequence). The V end lost 0 bases, the J end lost 1 base, and 3 bases lay between the germline ends. The CDR3 spans 13 residues. The CDR3 loop reads CASSIERNTEAFF. Here the CDR3 DNA reads TGTGCCAGTAGTATAGAAAGGAACACTGAAGCTTTCTTT. The whole variable domain, remainder taken from reference TRBV19 and TRBJ1-1, is DGGITQSPKYLFRKEGQNVTLSCEQNLNHDAMYWYRQDPGQGLRLIYYSQIVNDFQKGDIAEGYSVSREKKESFPLTVTSAQKNPTAFYLCASSIERNTEAFFGQGTRLTVV.

This clonotype was seen many times. The chain recombines TRBV20-1 with TRBJ1-5; perhaps TRBD1 as D (5 bases). The CDR3 has 13 amino acids. Trimming stripped 3 bases from V and 5 bases from J, with 11 bases between. Germline CDR1 DFQATT, CDR2 SNEGSKA (reference sequence). CDR3 amino acids: CSASGQGDQPQHF. The CDR3 nucleotides are TGCAGTGCTAGCGGGCAGGGCGATCAGCCCCAGCATTTT.

This clonotype occurred many times. V and J are TRBV15 and TRBJ2-3; TRBD2 matches 10 bases. CDR1 is LNHNV and CDR2 is YYDKDF in the germline V gene (reference sequence). V shed 3 bases and J 5 bases; nucleotides not matched to a gene: 14. The CDR3 totals 18 residues. The CDR3 bases are TGTGCCACCAGCAGCCCCTTCCAAGCGGGGGGGGGGGAAGATACGCAGTATTTT. This translates into CATSSPFQAGGGEDTQYF. Full variable domain (rest looked up from reference TRBV15 and TRBJ2-3): DAMVIQNPRYQVTQFGKPVTLSCSQTLNHNVMYWYQQKSSQAPKLLFHYYDKDFNNEADTPDNFQSRRPNTSFCFLDIRSPGLGDTAMYLCATSSPFQAGGGEDTQYFGPGTRLTVL.

This clonotype was observed a handful of times. V is TRBV10-3 and J is TRBJ1-2; 7 nucleotides match TRBD1. V lost 1 base and J lost 4; bases outside the gene matches: 9. The germline V gene has CDR1 ENHRY and CDR2 SYGVKD. The CDR3 covers 16 residues. The CDR3 here is CAISELRRGRGYGYTF. CDR3 DNA: TGTGCCATCAGTGAGTTACGAAGGGGGCGCGGCTATGGCTACACCTTC.